The clone carrying this TCR beta chain was picked up a small number of times. Noted time point: peripheral blood 6 weeks after treatment start. This sample stems from a study of PD-L1 blockade in urothelial cancer. Across the study: Median T cell yield per blood sample was over 140,000 cells.

Trimming left V 4 bases short and J 5 bases short, with 8 bases between. CDR3 length: 12 amino acids. Per germline, CDR1 MNHEY and CDR2 SVGAGI. Sequencing was performed with immunoSEQ multiplex PCR; in TCRdb, only in-frame clones are kept and a portion is missing. The table shows 120,000 or so clones, with 86% occurring only once. The sequencing here drew on PBMCs, taken around atezolizumab (anti-PD-L1) treatment. The receptor's source is a man aged 45 to 65 with urothelial cancer. V is TRBV6-5 and J is TRBJ1-2; D uncertain. CDR3 in amino acids: CASSSGGYGYTF. The CDR3 nucleotides are TGTGCCAGCAGTTCTGGCGGATATGGCTACACCTTC.